The rows below give T cell receptor beta chains drawn from one sample of a study of spatial heterogeneity in lung cancer. TCRdb fed the 5' RACE reads into MiXCR, producing one record per CDR3 protein. The data hold under 25,000 distinct CDR3 sequences, with 7% observed a single time. Sequencing used PBMCs, obtained at surgery. Receptors originate from a male donor with early-stage non-small cell lung cancer. The CDR3 runs from the conserved cysteine through the conserved F or W. Each record gives: V gene, D gene, J gene, clone size, CDR3 protein, CDR3 DNA. The D gene is left open where the match is weak. Size values are once, few and many counts, or a class for expanded clones, and some rows have none.

TRBV20-1,-,TRBJ1-1,few,CSARPRRDTEAFF,TGCAGTGCTAGGCCGAGGAGAGACACTGAAGCTTTCTTT
TRBV29-1,-,TRBJ2-4,many,CSVEAGAKNIQYF,TGCAGCGTTGAAGCTGGGGCCAAAAACATTCAGTACTTC
TRBV7-2,-,TRBJ2-6,-,CASSLAGGSRSGANVLTF,TGTGCCAGCAGCTTAGCCGGCGGCTCCCGCTCTGGGGCCAACGTCCTGACTTTC
TRBV12-3/TRBV12-4,TRBD1,TRBJ1-2,-,CASSLQNRGGYTF,TGTGCCAGCAGCCTGCAGAACAGGGGAGGCTACACCTTC
TRBV10-3,-,TRBJ2-4,few,CAISDSSGGNIQYF,TGTGCCATCAGTGACAGCTCCGGAGGAAACATTCAGTACTTC
TRBV20-1,-,TRBJ2-5,-,CSARGGGGGETQYF,TGCAGTGCTAGAGGGGGCGGCGGAGGAGAGACCCAGTACTTC
TRBV11-2,-,TRBJ2-3,-,CASSLLSDPSTDTQYF,TGTGCCAGCAGCTTATTATCCGACCCAAGCACAGATACGCAGTATTTT
TRBV6-1,-,TRBJ2-3,-,CASIHLSRADTQYF,TGTGCCAGCATACATCTGTCGCGGGCAGATACGCAGTATTTT
TRBV20-1,-,TRBJ2-7,few,CSAPGRNGEQYF,TGCAGTGCCCCCGGACGTAACGGCGAGCAGTACTTC
TRBV12-3/TRBV12-4,-,TRBJ1-5,-,CASSLGPSNQPQHF,TGTGCCAGCAGTCTTGGACCGAGCAATCAGCCCCAGCATTTT
TRBV6-2/TRBV6-3,-,TRBJ1-5,many,CASSYGGAHQPQHF,TGTGCCAGCAGTTACGGGGGGGCTCATCAGCCCCAGCATTTT
TRBV20-1,-,TRBJ2-3,many,CSPAGDTQYF,TGCAGTCCCGCGGGGGATACGCAGTATTTT
TRBV20-1,TRBD1,TRBJ1-4,-,CSARGQKKLFF,TGCAGTGCTAGGGGACAGAAAAAACTGTTTTTT
TRBV20-1,TRBD1,TRBJ2-7,many,CSAKGQGNNEQYF,TGCAGTGCCAAAGGACAGGGTAATAACGAGCAGTACTTC
TRBV28,-,TRBJ2-4,many,CASRGNTGRLAKNIQYF,TGTGCCAGCAGGGGAAACACAGGAAGACTAGCCAAAAACATTCAGTACTTC
TRBV29-1,-,TRBJ2-3,many,CSVATVSTDTQYF,TGCAGCGTTGCGACGGTCAGCACAGATACGCAGTATTTT
TRBV7-2,-,TRBJ2-1,many,CASSSTRGTNEQFF,TGTGCCAGCAGCTCTACGAGGGGGACCAATGAGCAGTTCTTC
TRBV6-1,-,TRBJ1-5,many,CASIEQTVGNQPQHF,TGTGCCAGCATTGAGCAGACGGTGGGCAATCAGCCCCAGCATTTT
TRBV7-2,TRBD1,TRBJ1-6,many,CASSPRQGASNSPLHF,TGTGCCAGCAGCCCCCGACAGGGGGCTTCGAATTCACCCCTCCACTTT
TRBV20-1,TRBD1,TRBJ1-2,many,CSASLTRTGTNYGYTF,TGCAGTGCTAGCCTAACCAGGACAGGGACTAACTATGGCTACACCTTC
TRBV20-1,-,TRBJ2-4,many,CSARDLSPSQYF,TGCAGTGCTAGAGATCTCTCCCCATCACAGTACTTC
TRBV12-3/TRBV12-4,-,TRBJ2-1,few,CASSFFGGRSSYNEQFF,TGTGCCAGCAGTTTCTTCGGGGGGCGTAGCTCCTACAATGAGCAGTTCTTC
TRBV5-1,TRBD2,TRBJ2-7,few,CASSGGLVGNGQYF,TGCGCCAGCAGCGGGGGACTAGTGGGGAATGGGCAGTACTTC
TRBV5-1,-,TRBJ1-2,many,CATKTSTVADYGYTF,TGCGCCACCAAGACGTCGACAGTCGCCGACTATGGCTACACCTTC
TRBV28,TRBD2,TRBJ2-7,medium-sized,CASSFRLLAGAPFEREQYF,TGTGCCAGCAGTTTTCGGCTCCTAGCGGGAGCGCCCTTCGAGAGGGAGCAGTACTTC
TRBV6-1,TRBD1,TRBJ1-1,-,CASSPTGGSQAFF,TGTGCCAGCAGCCCTACAGGGGGATCTCAAGCTTTCTTT
TRBV10-1,-,TRBJ2-1,many,CASSESLQMSNEQFF,TGCGCCAGCAGTGAGTCGTTACAGATGAGCAATGAGCAGTTCTTC
TRBV2,TRBD1,TRBJ2-2,many,CASRQGATGELFF,TGTGCCAGCAGACAGGGGGCCACCGGGGAGCTGTTTTTT
TRBV20-1,-,TRBJ2-7,many,CSADPGHLSYEQYF,TGCAGTGCTGACCCTGGACACCTCTCCTACGAGCAGTACTTC